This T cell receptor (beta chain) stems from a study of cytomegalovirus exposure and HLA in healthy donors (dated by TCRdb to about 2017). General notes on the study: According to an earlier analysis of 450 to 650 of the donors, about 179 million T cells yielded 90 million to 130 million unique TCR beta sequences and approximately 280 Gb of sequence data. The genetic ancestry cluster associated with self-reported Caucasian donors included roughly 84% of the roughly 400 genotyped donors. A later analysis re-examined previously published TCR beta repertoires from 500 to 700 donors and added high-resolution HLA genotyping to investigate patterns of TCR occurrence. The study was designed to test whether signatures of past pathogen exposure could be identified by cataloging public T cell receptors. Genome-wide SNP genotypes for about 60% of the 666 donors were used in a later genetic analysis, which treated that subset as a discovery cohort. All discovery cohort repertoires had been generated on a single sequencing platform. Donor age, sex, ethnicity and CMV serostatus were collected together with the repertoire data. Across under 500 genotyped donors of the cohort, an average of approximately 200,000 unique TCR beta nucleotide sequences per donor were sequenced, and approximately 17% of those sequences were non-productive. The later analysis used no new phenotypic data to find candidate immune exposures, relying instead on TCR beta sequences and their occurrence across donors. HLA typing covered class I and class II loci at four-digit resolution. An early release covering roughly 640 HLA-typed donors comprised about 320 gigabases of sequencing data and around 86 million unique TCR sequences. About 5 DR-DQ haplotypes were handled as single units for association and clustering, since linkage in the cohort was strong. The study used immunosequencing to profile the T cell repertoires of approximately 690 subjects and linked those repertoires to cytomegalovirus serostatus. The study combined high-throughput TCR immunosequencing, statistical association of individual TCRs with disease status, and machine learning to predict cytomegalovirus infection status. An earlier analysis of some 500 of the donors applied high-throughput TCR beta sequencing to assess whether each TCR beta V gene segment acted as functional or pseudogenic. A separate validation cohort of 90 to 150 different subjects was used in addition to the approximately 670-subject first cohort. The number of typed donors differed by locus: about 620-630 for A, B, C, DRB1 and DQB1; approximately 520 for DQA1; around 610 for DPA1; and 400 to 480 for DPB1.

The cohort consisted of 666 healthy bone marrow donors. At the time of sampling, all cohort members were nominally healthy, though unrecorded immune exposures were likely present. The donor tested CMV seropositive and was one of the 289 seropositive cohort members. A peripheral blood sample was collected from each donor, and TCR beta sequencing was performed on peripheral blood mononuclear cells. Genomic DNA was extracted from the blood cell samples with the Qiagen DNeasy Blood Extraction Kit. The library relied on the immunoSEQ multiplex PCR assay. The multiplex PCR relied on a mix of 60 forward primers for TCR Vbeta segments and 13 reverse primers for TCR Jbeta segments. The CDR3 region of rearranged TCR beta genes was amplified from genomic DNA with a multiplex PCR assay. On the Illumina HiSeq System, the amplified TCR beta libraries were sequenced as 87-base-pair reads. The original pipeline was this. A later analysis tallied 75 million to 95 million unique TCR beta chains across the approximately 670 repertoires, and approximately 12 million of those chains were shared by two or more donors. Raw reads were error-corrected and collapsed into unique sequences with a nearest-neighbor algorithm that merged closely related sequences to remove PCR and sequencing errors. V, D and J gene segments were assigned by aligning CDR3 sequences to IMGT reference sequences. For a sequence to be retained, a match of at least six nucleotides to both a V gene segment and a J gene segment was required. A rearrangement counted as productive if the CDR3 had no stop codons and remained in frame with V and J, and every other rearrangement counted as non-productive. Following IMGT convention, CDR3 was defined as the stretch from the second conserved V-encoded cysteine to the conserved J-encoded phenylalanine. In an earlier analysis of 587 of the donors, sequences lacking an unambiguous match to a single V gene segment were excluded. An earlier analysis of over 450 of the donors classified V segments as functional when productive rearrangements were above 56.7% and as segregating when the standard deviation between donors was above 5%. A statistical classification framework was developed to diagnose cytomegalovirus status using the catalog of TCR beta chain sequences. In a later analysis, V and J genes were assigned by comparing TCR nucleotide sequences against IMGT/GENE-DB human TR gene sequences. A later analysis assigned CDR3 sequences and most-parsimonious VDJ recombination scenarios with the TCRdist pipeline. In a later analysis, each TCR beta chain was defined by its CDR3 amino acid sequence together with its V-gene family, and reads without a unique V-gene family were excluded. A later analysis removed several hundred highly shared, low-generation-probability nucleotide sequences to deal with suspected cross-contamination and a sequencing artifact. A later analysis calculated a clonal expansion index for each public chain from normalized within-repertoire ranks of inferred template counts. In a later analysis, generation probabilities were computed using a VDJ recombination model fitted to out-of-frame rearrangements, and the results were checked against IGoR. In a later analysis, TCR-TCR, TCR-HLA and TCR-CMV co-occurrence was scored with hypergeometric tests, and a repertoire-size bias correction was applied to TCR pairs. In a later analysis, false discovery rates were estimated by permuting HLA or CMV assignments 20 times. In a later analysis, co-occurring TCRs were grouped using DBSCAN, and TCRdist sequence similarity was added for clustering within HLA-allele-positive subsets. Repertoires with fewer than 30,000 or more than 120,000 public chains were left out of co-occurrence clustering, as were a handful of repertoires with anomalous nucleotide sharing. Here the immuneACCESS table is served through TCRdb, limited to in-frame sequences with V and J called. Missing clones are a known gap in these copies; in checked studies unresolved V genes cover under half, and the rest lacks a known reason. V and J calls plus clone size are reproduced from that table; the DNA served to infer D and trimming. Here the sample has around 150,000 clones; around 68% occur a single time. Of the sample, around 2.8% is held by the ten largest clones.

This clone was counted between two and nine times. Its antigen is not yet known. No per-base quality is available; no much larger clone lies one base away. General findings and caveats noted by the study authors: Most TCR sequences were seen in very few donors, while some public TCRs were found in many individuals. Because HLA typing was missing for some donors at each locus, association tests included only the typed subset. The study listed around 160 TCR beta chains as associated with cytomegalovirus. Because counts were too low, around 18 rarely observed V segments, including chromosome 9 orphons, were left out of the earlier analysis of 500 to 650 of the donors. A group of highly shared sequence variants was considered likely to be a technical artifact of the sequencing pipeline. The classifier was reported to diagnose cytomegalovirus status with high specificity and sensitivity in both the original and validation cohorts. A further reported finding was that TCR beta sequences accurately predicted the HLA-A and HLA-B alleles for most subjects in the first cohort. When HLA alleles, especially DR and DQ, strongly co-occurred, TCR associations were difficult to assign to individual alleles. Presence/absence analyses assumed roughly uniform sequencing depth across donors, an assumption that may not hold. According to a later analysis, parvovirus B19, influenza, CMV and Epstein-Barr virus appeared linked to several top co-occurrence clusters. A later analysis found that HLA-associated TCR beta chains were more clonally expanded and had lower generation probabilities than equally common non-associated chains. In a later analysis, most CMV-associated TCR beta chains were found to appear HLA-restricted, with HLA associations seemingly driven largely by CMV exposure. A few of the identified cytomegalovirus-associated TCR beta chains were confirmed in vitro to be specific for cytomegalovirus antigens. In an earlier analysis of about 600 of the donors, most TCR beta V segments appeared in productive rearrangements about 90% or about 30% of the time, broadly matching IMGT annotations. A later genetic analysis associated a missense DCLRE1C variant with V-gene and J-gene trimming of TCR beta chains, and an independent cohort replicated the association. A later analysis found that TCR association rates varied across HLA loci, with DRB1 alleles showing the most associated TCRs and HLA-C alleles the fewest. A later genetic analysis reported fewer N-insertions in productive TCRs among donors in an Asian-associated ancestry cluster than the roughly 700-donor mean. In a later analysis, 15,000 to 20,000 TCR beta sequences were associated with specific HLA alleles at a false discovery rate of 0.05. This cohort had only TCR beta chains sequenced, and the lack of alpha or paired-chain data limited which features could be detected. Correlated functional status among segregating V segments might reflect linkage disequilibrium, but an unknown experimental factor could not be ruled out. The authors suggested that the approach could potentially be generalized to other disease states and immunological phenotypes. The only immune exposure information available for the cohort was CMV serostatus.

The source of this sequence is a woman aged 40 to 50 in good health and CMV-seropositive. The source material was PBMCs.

The CDR3 reads as follows: CASRSQGAWETQYF. Read as DNA, the sequence is TGTGCCAGCAGATCCCAGGGGGCTTGGGAGACCCAGTACTTC. The rearrangement combines TRBV28 with TRBJ2-5; 8 nucleotides in the junction match TRBD1. As encoded in the germline V gene, CDR1 is MDHEN while CDR2 is SYDVKM. V trim: 6 bases; J trim: 5 bases; unmatched bases: 8. Including the terminal cysteine and phenylalanine, the CDR3 comprises 14 residues. Of the read, only the CDR3 DNA is kept; its 42 bases are in frame from base 1.